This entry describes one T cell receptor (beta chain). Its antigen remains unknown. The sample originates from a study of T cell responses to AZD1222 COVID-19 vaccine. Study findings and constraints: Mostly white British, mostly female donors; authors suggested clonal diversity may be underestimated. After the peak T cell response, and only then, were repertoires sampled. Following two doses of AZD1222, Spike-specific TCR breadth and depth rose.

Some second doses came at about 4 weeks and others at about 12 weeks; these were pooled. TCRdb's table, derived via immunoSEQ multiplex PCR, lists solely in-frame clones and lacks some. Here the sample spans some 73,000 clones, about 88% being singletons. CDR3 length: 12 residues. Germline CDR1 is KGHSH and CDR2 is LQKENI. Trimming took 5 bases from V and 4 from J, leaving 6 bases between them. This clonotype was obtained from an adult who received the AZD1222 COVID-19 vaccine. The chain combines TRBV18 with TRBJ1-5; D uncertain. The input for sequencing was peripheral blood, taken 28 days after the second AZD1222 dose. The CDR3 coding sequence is TGTGCCAGCTCATCCCAAAATCAGCCCCAGCATTTT. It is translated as CASSSQNQPQHF.